The text below deals with one T cell receptor beta chain. This sample stems from a study of blood T cell repertoires in COVID-19. Study details: Nucleic acid was either cDNA or gDNA, and it came from T cells, B-cell-depleted T cells, or PBMCs.

TCRdb keeps only in-frame clones here, not all; method: immunoSEQ multiplex PCR. The table records some 100,000 clones, about 89% of them present only once. CDR3 length: 16 amino acids. Germline V lookup: CDR1 KGHDR, CDR2 SFDVKD. Trimming left V 7 bases short and J 3 bases short, with 17 bases between. The rearrangement joins TRBV24-1 to TRBJ2-2, with D possibly TRBD2 on 6 matching bases. Source material: peripheral blood. This TCR derives from a man in his forties or fifties with acute or convalescent COVID-19. DNA for the CDR3: TGTGCCACCAGCCCGGTGGGGGGTAGGGACACCGGGGAGCTGTTTTTT. Translated: CATSPVGGRDTGELFF.